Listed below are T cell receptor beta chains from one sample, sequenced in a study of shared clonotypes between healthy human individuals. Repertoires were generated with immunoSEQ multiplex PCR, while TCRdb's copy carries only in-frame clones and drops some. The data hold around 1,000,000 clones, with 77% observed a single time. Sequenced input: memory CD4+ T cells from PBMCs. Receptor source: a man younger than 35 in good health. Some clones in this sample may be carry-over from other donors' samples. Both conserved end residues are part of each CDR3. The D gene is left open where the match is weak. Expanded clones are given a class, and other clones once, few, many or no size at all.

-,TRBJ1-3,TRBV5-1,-,TGCGCCAGCAGCTTCGGAGGGTTTGGAAACACCATATATTTT,CASSFGGFGNTIYF
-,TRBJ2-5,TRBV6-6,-,TGTGCCAGCAGCCCTCAATGGCAAGAGACCCAGTACTTC,CASSPQWQETQYF
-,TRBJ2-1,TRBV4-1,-,TGCGCCAGCAGCCATTTGACTGGGAGCTCCTACAATGAGCAGTTCTTC,CASSHLTGSSYNEQFF
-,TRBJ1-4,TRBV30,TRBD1,TGTGCCTTAATGTCGGGACAGGATGAAAAACTGTTTTTT,CALMSGQDEKLFF
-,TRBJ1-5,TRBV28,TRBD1,TGTGCCAGCAGTTTAGGGACAGGGTACCATCAGCCCCAGCATTTT,CASSLGTGYHQPQHF
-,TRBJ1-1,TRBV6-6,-,TGTGCCAGCAGTTATGGGGGGGCCCCGAACACTGAAGCTTTCTTT,CASSYGGAPNTEAFF
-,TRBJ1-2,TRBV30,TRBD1,TGTGCCTGGAGTCGGACAGGGCTGGGAGATGGCTACACCTTC,CAWSRTGLGDGYTF
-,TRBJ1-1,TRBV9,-,TGTGCCAGCAGCGACCGCGCGGGGGGAGATGAAGCTTTCTTT,CASSDRAGGDEAFF
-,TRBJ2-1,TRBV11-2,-,TGTGCCAGCAGCTTACTAGCAGGTGGTCCCAATGAGCAGTTCTTC,CASSLLAGGPNEQFF
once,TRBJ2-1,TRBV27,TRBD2,TGTGCCAGCAGTTTCGGAGAGCGGGAAAGTGAGCAGTTCTTC,CASSFGERESEQFF
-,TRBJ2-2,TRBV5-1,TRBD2,TGCGCCAGCAGCGCCGTCATGGGGGAGGGCACCGGGGAGCTGTTTTTT,CASSAVMGEGTGELFF
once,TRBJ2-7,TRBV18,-,TGTGCCAGCTCACCACCGGGCGGTAGTCGGGGTGCCGAGCAGTACTTC,CASSPPGGSRGAEQYF
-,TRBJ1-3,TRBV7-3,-,TGTGCCAGCAGGACCACAGGGACCTCTGGAAACACCATATATTTT,CASRTTGTSGNTIYF
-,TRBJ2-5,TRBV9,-,TGTGCCAGCAGCGTAGAGGGCCTCACAGGAGAGACCCAGTACTTC,CASSVEGLTGETQYF
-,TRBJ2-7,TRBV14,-,TGTGCCAGCAGCCAAGCAGGACCCTACGAGCAGTACTTC,CASSQAGPYEQYF
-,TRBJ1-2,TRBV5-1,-,TGCGCCAGCATGAGTTCAGGGACCCATCGTGGCTACACCTTC,CASMSSGTHRGYTF
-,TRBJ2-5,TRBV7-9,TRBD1,TGTGCCAGCAGCTCGACAGGGAGCAACCTCGCGGAGACCCAGTACTTC,CASSSTGSNLAETQYF
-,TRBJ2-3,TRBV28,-,TGTGCCAGCAGTTTATGGTCAGGGACTAGCACAGATACGCAGTATTTT,CASSLWSGTSTDTQYF
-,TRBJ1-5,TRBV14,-,TGTGCCAGCAGCCAAGCCTTACAGTCACCCCAGCATTTT,CASSQALQSPQHF
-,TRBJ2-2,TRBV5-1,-,TGCGCCAGCAGCTTGACTGGCGGTTCCGACACCGGGGAGCTGTTTTTT,CASSLTGGSDTGELFF
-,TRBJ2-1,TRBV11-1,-,TGTGCCAGCAGCTTAGCATCGTTGGGGGTGGGTGAGCAGTTCTTC,CASSLASLGVGEQFF
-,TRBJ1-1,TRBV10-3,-,TGTGCCATCAAACAGGGAGGGGTGGCTGAAGCTTTCTTT,CAIKQGGVAEAFF
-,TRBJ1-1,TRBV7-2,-,TGTGCCAGCAGCTTAGGGCAGTGGGTCACTGAAGCTTTCTTT,CASSLGQWVTEAFF
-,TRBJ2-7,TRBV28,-,TGTGCCAGCAGTTCCAACATACTCGAGCAGTACTTC,CASSSNILEQYF
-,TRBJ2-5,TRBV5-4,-,TGTGCCAGCAGCTTGGAAGGGAAGGGGGAGACCCAGTACTTC,CASSLEGKGETQYF
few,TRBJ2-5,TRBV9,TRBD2,TGTGCCAGCAGCGTAGGGGGACTAGCGGGGTCCGGGGAGACCCAGTACTTC,CASSVGGLAGSGETQYF
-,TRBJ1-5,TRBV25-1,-,TGTGCCAGCAGCACGGGGAACAATCAGCCCCAGCATTTT,CASSTGNNQPQHF
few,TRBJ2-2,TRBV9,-,TGTGCCAGCAGCGCTGGGGACCCAGGGAGCACTGGCCGGGCGGAGCTGTTTTTT,CASSAGDPGSTGRAELFF
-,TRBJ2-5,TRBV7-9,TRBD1,TGTGCCAGCAGCGGGACAGGCCCCGAGACCCAGTACTTC,CASSGTGPETQYF
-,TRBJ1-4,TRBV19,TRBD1,TGTGCCAGTAGTATTGGGACAGGGATGAATAATGAAAAACTGTTTTTT,CASSIGTGMNNEKLFF
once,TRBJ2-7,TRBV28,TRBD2,TGTGCCAACGGGACTAGCGGTAGCTCCTACGAGCAGTACTTC,CANGTSGSSYEQYF
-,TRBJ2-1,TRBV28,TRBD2,TGTGCCAGCAGTCCCGGGACTAGCAGACACAATGAGCAGTTCTTC,CASSPGTSRHNEQFF
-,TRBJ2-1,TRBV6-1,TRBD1,TGTGCCAGCAGGGGGACAGGGAATGAGCAGTTCTTC,CASRGTGNEQFF
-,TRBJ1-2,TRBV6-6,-,TGTGCCAGCAGTTACGCGGGTGGCTACACCTTC,CASSYAGGYTF
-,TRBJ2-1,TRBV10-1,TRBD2,TGCGCCAGCAGTGAGTCGACCAGGACTAGCGGGAAAAACAATGAGCAGTTCTTC,CASSESTRTSGKNNEQFF
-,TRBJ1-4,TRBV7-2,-,TGTGCCAGCAGCTTAGTTGGGTCGGGTGAAAAACTGTTTTTT,CASSLVGSGEKLFF
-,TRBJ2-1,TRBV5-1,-,TGCGCCAGCAGCCTGCGTGAGCTTAGCTCCTACAATGAGCAGTTCTTC,CASSLRELSSYNEQFF
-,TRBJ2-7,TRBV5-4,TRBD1,TGTGCCAGCAGCACACCGGGACAGGAACCAACCCAGCAGTACTTC,CASSTPGQEPTQQYF
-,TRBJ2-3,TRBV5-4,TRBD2,TGTGCCAGCAGCACTAGCGGATTTAGCACAGATACGCAGTATTTT,CASSTSGFSTDTQYF
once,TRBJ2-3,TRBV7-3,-,TGTGCCAGCAGCTTAACGGGAGATACGCAGTATTTT,CASSLTGDTQYF
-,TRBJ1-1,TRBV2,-,TGTGCCAGCGGGAGGGGAGAAGCTTTCTTT,CASGRGEAFF
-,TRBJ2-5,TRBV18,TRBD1,TGTGCCAGCTCACCTCCGGACAGGTTCCAAGAGACCCAGTACTTC,CASSPPDRFQETQYF
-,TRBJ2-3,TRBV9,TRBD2,TGTGCCAGCAGCGCTAGCGGGAGGGCCTCAGATACGCAGTATTTT,CASSASGRASDTQYF
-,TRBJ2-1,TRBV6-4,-,TGTGCCAGCAGTGTAGACTGGTCCTACAATGAGCAGTTCTTC,CASSVDWSYNEQFF
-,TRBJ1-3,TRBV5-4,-,TGTGCCAGCAGCTTGACCCAGGCGCGCTCTGGAAACACCATATATTTT,CASSLTQARSGNTIYF
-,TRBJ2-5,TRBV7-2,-,TGTGCCAGCATCCCCTTTCTGGGGGGTGAGACCCAGTACTTC,CASIPFLGGETQYF
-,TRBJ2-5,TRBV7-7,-,TGTGCCAGCAGCCAAGGGACAGAGACCCAGTACTTC,CASSQGTETQYF
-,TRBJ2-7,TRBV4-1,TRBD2,TGCGCCAGCAGCCAGCCGGGAGGGGGACTGGAGCAGTACTTC,CASSQPGGGLEQYF
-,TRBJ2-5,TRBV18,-,TGTGCCAGCTCCCGGACAGCCGGCCAGGGGCAAGAGACCCAGTACTTC,CASSRTAGQGQETQYF
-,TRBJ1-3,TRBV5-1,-,TGCGCCAGCAAGCTAGACTCTGGAAACACCATATATTTT,CASKLDSGNTIYF
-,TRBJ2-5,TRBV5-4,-,TGTGCCAGCAGCTCCGGGAAAGGGGGAAGCTTTGGGACCCAGTACTTC,CASSSGKGGSFGTQYF